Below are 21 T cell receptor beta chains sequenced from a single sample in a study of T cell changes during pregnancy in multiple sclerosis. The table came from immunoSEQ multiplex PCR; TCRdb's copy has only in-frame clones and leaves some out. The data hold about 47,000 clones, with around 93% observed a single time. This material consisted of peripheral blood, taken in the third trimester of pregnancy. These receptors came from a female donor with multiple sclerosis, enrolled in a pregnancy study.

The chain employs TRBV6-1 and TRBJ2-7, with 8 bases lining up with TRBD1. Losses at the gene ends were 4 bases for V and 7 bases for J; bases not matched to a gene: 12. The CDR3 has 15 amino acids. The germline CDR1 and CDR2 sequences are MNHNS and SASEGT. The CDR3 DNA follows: TGTGCCAGCAGTGTCGAAGGGACAGGCCAGGGGGAGCAGTACTTC. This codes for CASSVEGTGQGEQYF.

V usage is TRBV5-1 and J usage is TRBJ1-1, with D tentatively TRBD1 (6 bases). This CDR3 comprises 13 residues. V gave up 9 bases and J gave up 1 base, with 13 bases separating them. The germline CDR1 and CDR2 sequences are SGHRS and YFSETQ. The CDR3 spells CATRQAANTEAFF. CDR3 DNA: TGCGCCACCAGACAGGCGGCGAACACTGAAGCTTTCTTT.

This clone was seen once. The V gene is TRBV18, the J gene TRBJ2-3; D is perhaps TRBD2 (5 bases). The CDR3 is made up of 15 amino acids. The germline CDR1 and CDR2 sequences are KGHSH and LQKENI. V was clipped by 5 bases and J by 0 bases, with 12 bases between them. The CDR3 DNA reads TGTGCCAGCTCATCGGGAATAACTAGCACAGATACGCAGTATTTT. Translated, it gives CASSSGITSTDTQYF.

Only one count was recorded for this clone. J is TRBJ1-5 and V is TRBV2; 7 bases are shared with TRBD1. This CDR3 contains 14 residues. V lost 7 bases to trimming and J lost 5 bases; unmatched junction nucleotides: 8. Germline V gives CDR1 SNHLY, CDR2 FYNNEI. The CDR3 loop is CASKRDRTYQPQHF. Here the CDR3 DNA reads TGTGCCAGCAAAAGGGACAGAACCTATCAGCCCCAGCATTTT.

The CDR3 bases are TGTGCCAGCAGCCCCCCAAGGCGGAACGAGCAGTACTTC. As protein: CASSPPRRNEQYF. This rearrangement joins TRBV7-2 to TRBJ2-7, with D uncertain. CDR3 length: 13 amino acids. V lost 5 bases to trimming and J lost 5 bases, with 13 bases between them. CDR1 is SGHTA, CDR2 FQGNSA, per germline.

The CDR3 region is CASSHGTVPPYEQYF. CDR3 DNA sequence: TGCGCCAGCAGCCACGGGACAGTCCCACCCTACGAGCAGTACTTC. The chain employs TRBV4-3 and TRBJ2-7; TRBD1 matches 7 bases. V shed 3 bases, J shed 2 bases, and the junction held 7 bases outside the gene matches. The CDR3 consists of 15 residues. Looked up from germline, CDR1 is LGHNA and CDR2 is YSLEER.

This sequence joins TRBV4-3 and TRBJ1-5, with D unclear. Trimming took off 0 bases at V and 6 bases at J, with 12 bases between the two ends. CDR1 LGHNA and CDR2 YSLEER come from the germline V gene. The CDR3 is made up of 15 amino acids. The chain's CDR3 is CASSQDGSGAQPQHF. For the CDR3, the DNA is TGCGCCAGCAGCCAAGATGGTTCGGGTGCTCAGCCCCAGCATTTT.

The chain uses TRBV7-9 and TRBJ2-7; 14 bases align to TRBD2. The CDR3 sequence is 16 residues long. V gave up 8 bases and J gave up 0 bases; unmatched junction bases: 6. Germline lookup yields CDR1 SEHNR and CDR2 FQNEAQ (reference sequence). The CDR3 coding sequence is TGTGCCAGCGGGGGGACTAGCGGGAGATCCTCCTACGAGCAGTACTTC. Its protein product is CASGGTSGRSSYEQYF.

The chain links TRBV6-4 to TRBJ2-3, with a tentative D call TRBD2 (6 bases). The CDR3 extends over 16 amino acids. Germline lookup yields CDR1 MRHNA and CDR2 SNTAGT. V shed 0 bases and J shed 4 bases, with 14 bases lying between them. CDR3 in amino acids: CASSDSGGGEADTQYF. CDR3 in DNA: TGTGCCAGCAGTGACTCCGGGGGAGGCGAGGCAGATACGCAGTATTTT.

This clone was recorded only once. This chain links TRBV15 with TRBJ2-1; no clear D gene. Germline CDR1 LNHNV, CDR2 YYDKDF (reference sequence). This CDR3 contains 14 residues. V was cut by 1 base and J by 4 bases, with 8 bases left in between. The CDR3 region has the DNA TGTGCCACCAGCAGAGTTGACACATACAATGAGCAGTTCTTC. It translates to CATSRVDTYNEQFF.

The CDR3 coding sequence is TGTGCCAGCACTTCCCCAATCAGGGGACGGGCTGAAGCTTTCTTT. Protein sequence: CASTSPIRGRAEAFF. This chain connects TRBV28 to TRBJ1-1; TRBD1 might be the D (6 bases). The CDR3 is 15 residues long. Looked up from germline, CDR1 is MDHEN and CDR2 is SYDVKM. V was trimmed by 7 bases and J by 6 bases, leaving 21 bases between them. Variable domain in full (rest from reference TRBV28 and TRBJ1-1): DVKVTQSSRYLVKRTGEKVFLECVQDMDHENMFWYRQDPGLGLRLIYFSYDVKMKEKGDIPEGYSVSREKKERFSLILESASTNQTSMYLCASTSPIRGRAEAFFGQGTRLTVV.

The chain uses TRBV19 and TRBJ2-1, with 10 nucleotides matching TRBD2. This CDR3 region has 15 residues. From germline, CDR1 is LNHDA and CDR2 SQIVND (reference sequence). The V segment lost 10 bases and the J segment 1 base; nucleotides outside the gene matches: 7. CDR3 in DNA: TGTGCCACTAGCGGGAGAATAGGGTCCTACAATGAGCAGTTCTTC. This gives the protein CATSGRIGSYNEQFF.

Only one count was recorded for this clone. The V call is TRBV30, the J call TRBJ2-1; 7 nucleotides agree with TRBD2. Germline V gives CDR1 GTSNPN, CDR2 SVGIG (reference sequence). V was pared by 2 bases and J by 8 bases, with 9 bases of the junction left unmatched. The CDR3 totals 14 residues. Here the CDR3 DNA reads TGTGCCTGGAGTCTCGGTGCGGGAGCGGATGAGCAGTTCTTC. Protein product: CAWSLGAGADEQFF.

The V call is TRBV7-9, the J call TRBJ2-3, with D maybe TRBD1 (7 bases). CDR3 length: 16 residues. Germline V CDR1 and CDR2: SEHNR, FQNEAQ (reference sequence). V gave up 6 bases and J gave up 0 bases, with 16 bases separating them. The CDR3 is CASSRRGQPSTDTQYF. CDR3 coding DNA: TGTGCCAGCAGTCGGAGGGGACAGCCTAGCACAGATACGCAGTATTTT.

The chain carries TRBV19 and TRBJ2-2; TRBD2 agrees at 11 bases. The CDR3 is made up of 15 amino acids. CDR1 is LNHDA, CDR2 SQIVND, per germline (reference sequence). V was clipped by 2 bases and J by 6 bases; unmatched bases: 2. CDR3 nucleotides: TGTGCCAGTAGTATAAGTAGCGGGAGGGCCGGGGAGCTGTTTTTT. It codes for CASSISSGRAGELFF. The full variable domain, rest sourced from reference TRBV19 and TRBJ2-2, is DGGITQSPKYLFRKEGQNVTLSCEQNLNHDAMYWYRQDPGQGLRLIYYSQIVNDFQKGDIAEGYSVSREKKESFPLTVTSAQKNPTAFYLCASSISSGRAGELFFGEGSRLTVL.

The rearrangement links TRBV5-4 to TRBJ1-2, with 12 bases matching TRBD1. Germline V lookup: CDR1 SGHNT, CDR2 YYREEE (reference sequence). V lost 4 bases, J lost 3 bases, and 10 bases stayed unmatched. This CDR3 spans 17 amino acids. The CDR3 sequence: CASSRPGTGGEDYGYTF. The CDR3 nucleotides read TGTGCCAGCAGCCGTCCCGGGACAGGGGGCGAGGACTATGGCTACACCTTC.

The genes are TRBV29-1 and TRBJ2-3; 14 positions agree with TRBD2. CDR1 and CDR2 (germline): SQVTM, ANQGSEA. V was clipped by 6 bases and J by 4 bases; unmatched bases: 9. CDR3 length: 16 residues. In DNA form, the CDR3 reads TGCAGCGTGGCCGGGACTAGCGGGAGCTTGTCAGATACGCAGTATTTT. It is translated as CSVAGTSGSLSDTQYF.

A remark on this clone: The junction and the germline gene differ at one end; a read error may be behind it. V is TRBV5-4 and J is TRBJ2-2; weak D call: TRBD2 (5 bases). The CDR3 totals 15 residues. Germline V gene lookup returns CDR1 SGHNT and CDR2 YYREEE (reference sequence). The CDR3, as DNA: TGCGCCAGCAGCCAATATGAGGGAAGCACCGGGGAGCTGTTTTTT. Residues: CASSQYEGSTGELFF.

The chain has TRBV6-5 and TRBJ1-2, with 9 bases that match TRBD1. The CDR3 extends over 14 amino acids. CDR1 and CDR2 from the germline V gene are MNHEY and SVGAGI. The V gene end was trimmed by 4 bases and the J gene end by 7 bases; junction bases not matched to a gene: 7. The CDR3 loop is CASSSTGGSGGYTF. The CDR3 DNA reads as TGTGCCAGCAGTTCTACAGGGGGCTCCGGTGGCTACACCTTC.

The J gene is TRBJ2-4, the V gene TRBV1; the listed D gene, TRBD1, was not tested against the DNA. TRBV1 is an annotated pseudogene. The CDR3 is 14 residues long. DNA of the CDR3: TGCACCAGCAGCGAGGACAGGGGGGGAGGCATTCAGTACTTC. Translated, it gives CTSSEDRGGGIQYF.

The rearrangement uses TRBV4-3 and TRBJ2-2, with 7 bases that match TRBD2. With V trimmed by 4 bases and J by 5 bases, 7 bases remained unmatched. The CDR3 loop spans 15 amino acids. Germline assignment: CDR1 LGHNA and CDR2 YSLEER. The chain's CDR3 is CASSPFGEGTGELFF. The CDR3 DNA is TGCGCCAGCAGCCCCTTTGGGGAGGGGACCGGGGAGCTGTTTTTT.